Listed below are T cell receptor beta chains from one sample, sequenced in a study of neurological immune-mediated disorders. One entry per CDR3 protein results from TCRdb running MiXCR on the 5' RACE reads. Seen here are some 70,000 distinct CDR3 sequences, 3.4% observed once, and the top ten hold approximately 3.7%. The sample was PBMCs. The receptors derive from a man between 35 and 55 years old with multiple sclerosis. The CDR3 runs from the conserved cysteine through the conserved F or W. Fields, in order: J gene, D gene, V gene, clone size, CDR3 DNA, CDR3 protein. D genes are given only for firm matches. Clone size, where shown, is once, few, many, or a class for clones that have expanded.

TRBJ1-4 . TRBV27 many TGTGCCAGCAGCCCCAGCGGGAGCGGAGGCGTGAGACCTAATGAAAAACTGTTTTTT CASSPSGSGGVRPNEKLFF
TRBJ2-7 . TRBV6-5 many TGTGCCAGCAGCGGCAGGGACTACGAGCAGTACTTC CASSGRDYEQYF
TRBJ2-5 . TRBV5-1 many TGCGCCAGCAGCGTCTCCCAAGAGACCCAGTACTTC CASSVSQETQYF
TRBJ2-3 . TRBV24-1 many TGTGCCACGGGGGGCTTCGATACGCAGTATTTT CATGGFDTQYF
TRBJ2-7 TRBD2 TRBV7-2 many TGTGCCAGCAGCTTTGTCACGGGAGGTTACGAGCAGTACTTC CASSFVTGGYEQYF
TRBJ1-5 TRBD1 TRBV27 many TGTGCCAGCAGGCAGGGGGGTTTGCCTCAGCCCCAGCATTTT CASRQGGLPQPQHF
TRBJ1-4 . TRBV7-9 many TGTGCCAGCAGCTTCCGTGGGACGGGTAATGAAAAACTGTTTTTT CASSFRGTGNEKLFF
TRBJ2-5 . TRBV18 . TGTGCCAGCTCACCAAAGGACATATACAACAAAGAGACCCAGTACTTC CASSPKDIYNKETQYF
TRBJ2-7 . TRBV5-1 many TGCGCCAGCAGCGTACCGGGGCCCGGGAAGGAGCAGTACTTC CASSVPGPGKEQYF
TRBJ2-7 . TRBV24-1 many TGTGCCACCAGTGACCCACAAAGACTCTACGAGCAGTACTTC CATSDPQRLYEQYF
TRBJ1-2 TRBD1 TRBV20-1 many TGCAGTGCTAGAGATCAGACAGGGGCTGACTATGGCTACACCTTC CSARDQTGADYGYTF
TRBJ2-7 . TRBV20-1 many TGCAGTGCTAGTGGGACGCGGATCTACGAGCAGTACTTC CSASGTRIYEQYF
TRBJ1-1 . TRBV27 few TGTGCCAGCAGTTTAGATCTGGGTTCGACTGAAGCTTTCTTT CASSLDLGSTEAFF
TRBJ2-1 . TRBV2 many TGTGCCAGCAGTGAAGCGCGACCCAAGCAGTTCTTC CASSEARPKQFF
TRBJ1-1 . TRBV10-3 many TGTGCCATCAGGCCATCCCTGGGCGACACTGAAGCTTTCTTT CAIRPSLGDTEAFF
TRBJ2-7 . TRBV10-3 many TGTGCCATCAGTGAGCTTGACTATAGCTCCTACGAGCAGTACTTC CAISELDYSSYEQYF
TRBJ1-4 . TRBV29-1 many TGCAGCGTGTCGCGTACAGGCGTTTGGGAAAAACTGTTTTTT CSVSRTGVWEKLFF
TRBJ1-1 . TRBV12-3/TRBV12-4 many TGTGCCAGCGTCATCAGGGGCAGGGGGAACACTGAAGCTTTCTTT CASVIRGRGNTEAFF
TRBJ2-1 . TRBV3-1 many TGTGCCAGCAGCCCCGGACCCCTTAGACAGTTCTTC CASSPGPLRQFF
TRBJ1-6 . TRBV4-1 many TGCGCCAGCAGCCAAGATCCGGGTGTAGGTTCACCCCTCCACTTT CASSQDPGVGSPLHF
TRBJ2-5 . TRBV5-1 many TGCGCCAGCAGCCCGCAGGGGCAAGAGACCCAGTACTTC CASSPQGQETQYF
TRBJ1-3 . TRBV7-3 many TGTGCCAGCAGCTTAACGGGGGCTGGAAACACCATATATTTT CASSLTGAGNTIYF